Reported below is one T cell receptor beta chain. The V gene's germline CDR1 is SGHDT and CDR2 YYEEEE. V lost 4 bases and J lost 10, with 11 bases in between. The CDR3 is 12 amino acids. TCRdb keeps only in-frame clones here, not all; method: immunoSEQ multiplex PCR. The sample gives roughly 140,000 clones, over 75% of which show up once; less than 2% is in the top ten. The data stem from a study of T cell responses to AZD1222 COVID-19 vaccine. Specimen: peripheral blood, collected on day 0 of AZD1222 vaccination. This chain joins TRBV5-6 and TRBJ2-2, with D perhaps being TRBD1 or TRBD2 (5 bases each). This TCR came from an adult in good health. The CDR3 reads CASSRDLQELFF. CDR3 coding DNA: TGTGCCAGCAGCAGGGACCTCCAGGAGCTGTTTTTT.